The TCR beta chain described here comes from a study of cytotoxic CD8 clonotypes in ibrutinib-treated CLL. Study details: Patient counts were around 10 relapsed/refractory, roughly 15 treatment-naive and some 17 IGHV unmutated.

Per germline, CDR1 SEHNR and CDR2 FQNEAQ (reference sequence). Trimming cost V 5 bases and J 7 bases, with 9 bases left between them. This CDR3 contains 11 residues. The table came from immunoSEQ multiplex PCR; TCRdb's copy has only in-frame clones and leaves some out. The sample has roughly 180,000 clones, 72% seen once; the top ten hold around 15%. Material: PBMCs, obtained after 24 months of ibrutinib treatment. This rearrangement joins TRBV7-9 to TRBJ2-7, with a tentative D call TRBD1 (5 bases). The TCR comes from a human donor with chronic lymphocytic leukemia. The CDR3 bases are TGTGCCAGCAGCGCAGGGTTTGAGCAGTACTTC. Translating gives CASSAGFEQYF.